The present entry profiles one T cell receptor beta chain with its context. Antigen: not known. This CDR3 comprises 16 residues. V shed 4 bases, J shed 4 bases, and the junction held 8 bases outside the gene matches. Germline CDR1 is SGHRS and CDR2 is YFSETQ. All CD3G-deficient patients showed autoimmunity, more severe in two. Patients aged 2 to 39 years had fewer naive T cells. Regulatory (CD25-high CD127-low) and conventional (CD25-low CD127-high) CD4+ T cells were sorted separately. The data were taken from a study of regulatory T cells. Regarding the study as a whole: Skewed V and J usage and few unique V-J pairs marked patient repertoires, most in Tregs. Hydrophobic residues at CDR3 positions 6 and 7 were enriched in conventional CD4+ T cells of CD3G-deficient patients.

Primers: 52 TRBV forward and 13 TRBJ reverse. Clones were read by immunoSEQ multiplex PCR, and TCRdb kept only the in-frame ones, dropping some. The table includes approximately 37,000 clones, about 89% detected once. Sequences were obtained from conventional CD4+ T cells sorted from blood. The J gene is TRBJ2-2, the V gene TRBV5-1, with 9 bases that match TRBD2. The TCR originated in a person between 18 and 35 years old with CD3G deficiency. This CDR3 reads CASSLSGRKGTGELFF. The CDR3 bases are TGCGCCAGCAGCCTTAGCGGGAGAAAAGGCACCGGGGAGCTGTTTTTT.